This T cell receptor beta chain derives from a study of blood T cell repertoires in COVID-19. About the study: There were acute and convalescent COVID-19 samples, and they came from the United States, Italy and Spain. T cells, B-cell-depleted T cells, or PBMCs provided the cDNA or gDNA that served as material.

Turning to this clone: Other DNA sequences in this specimen translate into the identical CDR3.

Between the trimmed V and J ends, which lost 1 base and 3 bases, there was a span of 4 bases. The CDR3 consists of 12 residues. The germline V gene encodes CDR1 MDHEN and CDR2 SYDVKM. As handled by the study authors: Reference gene primer amplification gave estimated nucleated cell counts. Data came from immunoSEQ multiplex PCR; TCRdb stores just in-frame clones and leaves some out. From that table come the V and J calls and clone size; the DNA was used to work out D and trimming. The sample records 140,000 or so clones, around 89% being singletons. Source material: peripheral blood. The chain links TRBV28 to TRBJ2-7; D ambiguous. The source is a woman aged 55-69 years with active COVID-19. In DNA form, the CDR3 reads TGTGCCAGCAGTTTATCAGGCTACGAGCAGTACTTC. Translating it yields CASSLSGYEQYF. The full variable domain, completed using reference TRBV28 and TRBJ2-7, is DVKVTQSSRYLVKRTGEKVFLECVQDMDHENMFWYRQDPGLGLRLIYFSYDVKMKEKGDIPEGYSVSREKKERFSLILESASTNQTSMYLCASSLSGYEQYFGPGTRLTVT.